This TCR beta chain appears in the sequencing data of a study of cytomegalovirus exposure and HLA in healthy donors. On this clone: The antigen remains undetermined.

CDR1 and CDR2 from the germline V gene are SGHVS and FQNEAQ. CDR3 size: 16 residues. V lost 2 bases, J lost 5 bases, and 7 bases stayed unmatched. Here immunoSEQ multiplex PCR was the method, and the copy in TCRdb shows in-frame clones only, minus some. The sample comprises more than 140,000 clones, about 88% of which are singletons, and 2.5% to 4% rests with the top ten. Study conclusions and caveats: In vitro data verified a few CMV-associated chains as specific for CMV antigens. The study put 150 or so TCR beta chains on its list as cytomegalovirus-associated.

This sequence originates from a woman younger than 30 in good health and CMV-seropositive. The sample was PBMCs. The V call is TRBV7-8, the J call TRBJ2-7; TRBD2 aligns across 12 bases. The CDR3 nucleotides are TGTGCCAGCAGCTTAAGGGGACTAGCGGGCCGGGACGAGCAGTACTTC. Translation: CASSLRGLAGRDEQYF.